The entry below gives a single T cell receptor (beta chain) sequence along with its context. This sample was taken from a study of shared clonotypes between healthy human individuals. Study context: In total, the donors were a couple of women and a few men aged 18 to 49.

V lost 5 bases and J lost 1, with 8 bases in between. Germline V CDR1 and CDR2: KGHSH, LQKENI. CDR3 length: 13 amino acids. Deep-level running was used for the assay. Per the authors' pipeline: Without quality scores, immunoSEQ junctional reads could not be filtered like full-length reads. Using immunoSEQ multiplex PCR, the repertoire was profiled, and TCRdb retains in-frame clones only, with some absent. That table supplies the V and J calls and clone size; D and trimming were determined from the DNA. The sample shows 180,000 or so clones, around 93% of them seen only once. J is TRBJ1-2 and V is TRBV18, with D tentatively TRBD1 (5 bases). Input material: naive CD4+ T cells sorted from blood. Sample subset: CD45RA+ positively selected. This receptor was obtained from a woman aged 30 to 39 in good health. The CDR3 sequence is CASSNQGNYGYTF. CDR3 DNA: TGTGCCAGCTCAAACCAGGGTAACTATGGCTACACCTTC.